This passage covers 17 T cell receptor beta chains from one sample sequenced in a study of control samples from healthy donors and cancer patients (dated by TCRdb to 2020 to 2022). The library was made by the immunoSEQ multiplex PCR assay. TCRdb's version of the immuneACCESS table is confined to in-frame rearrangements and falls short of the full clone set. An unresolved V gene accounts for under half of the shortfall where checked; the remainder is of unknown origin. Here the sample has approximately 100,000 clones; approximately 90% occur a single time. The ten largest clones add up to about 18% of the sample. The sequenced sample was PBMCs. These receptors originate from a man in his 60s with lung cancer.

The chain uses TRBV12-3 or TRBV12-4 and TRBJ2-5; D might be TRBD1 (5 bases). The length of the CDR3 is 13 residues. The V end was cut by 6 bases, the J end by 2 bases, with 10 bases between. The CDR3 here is CASSPQVQETQYF. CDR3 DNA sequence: TGTGCCAGCAGCCCACAGGTACAAGAGACCCAGTACTTC.

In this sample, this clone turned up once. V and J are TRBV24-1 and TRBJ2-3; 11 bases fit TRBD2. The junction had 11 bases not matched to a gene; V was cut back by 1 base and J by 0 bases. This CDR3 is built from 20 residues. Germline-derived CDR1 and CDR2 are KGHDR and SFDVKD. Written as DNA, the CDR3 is TGTGCCACCAGTGATTTTAGTAGCGGGGGGGACTCCCGAAGCACAGATACGCAGTATTTT. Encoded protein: CATSDFSSGGDSRSTDTQYF.

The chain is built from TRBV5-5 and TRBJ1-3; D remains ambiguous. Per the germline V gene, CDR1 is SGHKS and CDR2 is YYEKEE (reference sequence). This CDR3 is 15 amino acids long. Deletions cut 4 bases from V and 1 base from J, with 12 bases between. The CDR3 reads CASSPRTVSGNTIYF. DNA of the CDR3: TGTGCCAGCAGCCCAAGGACGGTGTCTGGAAACACCATATATTTT.

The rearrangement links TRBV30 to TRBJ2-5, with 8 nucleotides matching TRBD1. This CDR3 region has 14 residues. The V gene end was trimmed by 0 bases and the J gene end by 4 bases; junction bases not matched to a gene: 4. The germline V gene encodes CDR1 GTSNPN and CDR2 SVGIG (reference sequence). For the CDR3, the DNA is TGTGCCTGGAGTGTACAGGGGGGTCGAGAGACCCAGTACTTC. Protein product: CAWSVQGGRETQYF.

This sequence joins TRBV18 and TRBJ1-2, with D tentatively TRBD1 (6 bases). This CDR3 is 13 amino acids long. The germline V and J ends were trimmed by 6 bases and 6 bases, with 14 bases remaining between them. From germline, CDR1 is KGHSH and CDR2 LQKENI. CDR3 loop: CASSGTKGNGYTF. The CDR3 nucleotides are TGTGCCAGCTCCGGGACAAAAGGGAATGGCTACACCTTC.

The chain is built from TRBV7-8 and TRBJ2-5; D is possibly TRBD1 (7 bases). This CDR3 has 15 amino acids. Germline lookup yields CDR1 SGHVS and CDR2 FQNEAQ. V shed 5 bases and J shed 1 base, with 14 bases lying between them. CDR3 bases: TGTGCCAGCAGCGGCGGGACAGCCTCCCAAGAGACCCAGTACTTC. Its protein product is CASSGGTASQETQYF.

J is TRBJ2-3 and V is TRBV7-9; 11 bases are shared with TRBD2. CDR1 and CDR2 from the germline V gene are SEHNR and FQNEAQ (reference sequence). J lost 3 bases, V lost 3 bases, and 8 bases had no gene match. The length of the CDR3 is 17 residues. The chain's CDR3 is CASSFSISGGATDTQYF. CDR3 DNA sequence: TGTGCCAGCAGCTTCTCTATTAGCGGGGGGGCGACAGATACGCAGTATTTT.

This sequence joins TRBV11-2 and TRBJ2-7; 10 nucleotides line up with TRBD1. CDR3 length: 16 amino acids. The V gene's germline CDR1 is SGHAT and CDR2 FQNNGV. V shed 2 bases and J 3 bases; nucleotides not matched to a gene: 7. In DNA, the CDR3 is TGTGCCAGCAGCTTAAACGCCGACAGGGGGCACTACGAGCAGTACGTC. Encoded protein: CASSLNADRGHYEQYV.

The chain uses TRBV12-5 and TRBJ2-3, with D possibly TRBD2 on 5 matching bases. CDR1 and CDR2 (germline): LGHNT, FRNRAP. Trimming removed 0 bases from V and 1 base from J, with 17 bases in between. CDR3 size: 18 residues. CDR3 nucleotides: TGTGCTAGTGGTTTGGTAGACGACGGGGTTTTAGGCACAGATACGCAGTATTTT. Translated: CASGLVDDGVLGTDTQYF. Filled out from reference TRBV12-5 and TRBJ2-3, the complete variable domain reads DARVTQTPRHKVTEMGQEVTMRCQPILGHNTVFWYRQTMMQGLELLAYFRNRAPLDDSGMPKDRFSAEMPDATLATLKIQPSEPRDSAVYFCASGLVDDGVLGTDTQYFGPGTRLTVL.

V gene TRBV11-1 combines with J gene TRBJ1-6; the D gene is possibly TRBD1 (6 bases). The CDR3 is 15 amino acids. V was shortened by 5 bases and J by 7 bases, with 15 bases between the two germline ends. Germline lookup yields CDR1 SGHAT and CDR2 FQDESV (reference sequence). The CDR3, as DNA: TGTGCCAGCAGCACAACTTTACAGGGAAATTCACCCCTCCACTTT. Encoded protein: CASSTTLQGNSPLHF.

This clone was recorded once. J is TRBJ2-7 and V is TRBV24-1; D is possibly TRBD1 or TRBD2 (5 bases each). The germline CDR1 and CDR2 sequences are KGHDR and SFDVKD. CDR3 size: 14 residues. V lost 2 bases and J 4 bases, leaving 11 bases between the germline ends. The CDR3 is CATSDSGRSYEQYF. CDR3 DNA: TGTGCCACCAGTGATTCGGGACGGAGTTACGAGCAGTACTTC.

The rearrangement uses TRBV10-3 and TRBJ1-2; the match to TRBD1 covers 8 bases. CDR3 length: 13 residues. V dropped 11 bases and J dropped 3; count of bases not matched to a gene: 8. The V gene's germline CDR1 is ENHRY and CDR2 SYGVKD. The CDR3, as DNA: TGTGCCTCATACCCAGGGGGCCACTATGGCTACACCTTC. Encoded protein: CASYPGGHYGYTF.

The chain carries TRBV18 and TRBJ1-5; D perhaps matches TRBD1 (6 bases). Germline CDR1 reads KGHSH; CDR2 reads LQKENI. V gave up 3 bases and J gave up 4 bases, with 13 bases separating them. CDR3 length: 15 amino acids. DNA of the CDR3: TGTGCCAGCTCACCTGAGGGAGGGGGAAATCAGCCCCAGCATTTT. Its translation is CASSPEGGGNQPQHF.

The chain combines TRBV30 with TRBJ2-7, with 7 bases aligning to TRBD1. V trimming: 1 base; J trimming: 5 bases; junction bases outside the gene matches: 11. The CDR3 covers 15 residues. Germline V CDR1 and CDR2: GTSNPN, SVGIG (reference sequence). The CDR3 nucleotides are TGTGCCTGGAGTGCAAAGACAGGGTTGAGGGACGAGCAGTACGTC. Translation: CAWSAKTGLRDEQYV.

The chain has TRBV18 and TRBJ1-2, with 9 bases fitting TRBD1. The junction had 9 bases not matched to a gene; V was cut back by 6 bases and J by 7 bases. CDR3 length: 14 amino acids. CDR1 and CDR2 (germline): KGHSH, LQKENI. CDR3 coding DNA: TGTGCCAGCTCCCCGAGGGGACAGGGTTTTGGCTACACCTTC. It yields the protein CASSPRGQGFGYTF.

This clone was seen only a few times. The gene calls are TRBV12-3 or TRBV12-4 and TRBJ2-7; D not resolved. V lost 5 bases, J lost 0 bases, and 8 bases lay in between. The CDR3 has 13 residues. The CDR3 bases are TGTGCCAGCAGTATCCTCAGCTCCTACGAGCAGTACGTC. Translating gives CASSILSSYEQYV.

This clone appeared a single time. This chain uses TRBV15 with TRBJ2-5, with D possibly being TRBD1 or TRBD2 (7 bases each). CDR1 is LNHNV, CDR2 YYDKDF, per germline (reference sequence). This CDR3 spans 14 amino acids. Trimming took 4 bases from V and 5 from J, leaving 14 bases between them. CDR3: CATSIRQGGETQYF. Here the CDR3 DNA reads TGTGCCACCAGCATCAGACAGGGAGGGGAGACCCAGTACTTC.